The 10 T cell receptor beta chains below come from one sample, sequenced in a study of shared clonotypes between healthy human individuals. Sequencing used immunoSEQ multiplex PCR; TCRdb keeps in-frame clones, though not all of them. This repertoire shows 2 million to 2.5 million clones, over 85% found once; its top ten account for 0.39%. Sequences were obtained from naive CD4+ T cells from PBMCs. Subset given: CD45RA+ positively selected. Receptors originate from a man in his late teens or twenties in good health. Some clones in this sample may be carry-over from other donors' samples.

About this clone: Other DNA sequences from this sample encode an identical CDR3 as well. The V call is TRBV6-5, the J call TRBJ1-2; possibly TRBD1 for D (5 bases). The germline CDR1 and CDR2 sequences are MNHEY and SVGAGI. The length of the CDR3 is 13 residues. V lost 3 bases and J 2 bases, leaving 7 bases between the germline ends. CDR3 in amino acids: CASSYKGNYGYTF. Written as DNA, the CDR3 is TGTGCCAGCAGTTATAAGGGGAACTATGGCTACACCTTC.

The gene calls are TRBV5-1 and TRBJ2-5, with TRBD1 matching over 12 bases. The CDR3 covers 15 residues. V dropped 1 base and J dropped 5; count of bases not matched to a gene: 3. Germline CDR1 SGHRS, CDR2 YFSETQ. The CDR3: CASSLRDRGRETQYF. CDR3 sequence (DNA): TGCGCCAGCAGCTTGCGGGACAGGGGGCGGGAGACCCAGTACTTC. Based on the CDR3 plus reference TRBV5-1 and TRBJ2-5, the full variable domain is KAGVTQTPRYLIKTRGQQVTLSCSPISGHRSVSWYQQTPGQGLQFLFEYFSETQRNKGNFPGRFSGRQFSNSRSEMNVSTLELGDSALYLCASSLRDRGRETQYFGPGTRLLVL.

This clone appeared a few times. The rearrangement joins TRBV27 to TRBJ2-2, with 12 bases matching TRBD2. Germline CDR1 reads MNHEY; CDR2 reads SMNVEV (reference sequence). V lost 5 bases to trimming and J lost 5 bases; unmatched junction nucleotides: 3. The CDR3 is 15 amino acids. The CDR3 loop is CASSPGTSGTGELFF. CDR3 DNA: TGTGCCAGCAGTCCCGGGACTAGCGGGACCGGGGAGCTGTTTTTT.

Concerning this clone: A much larger clone sits a single nucleotide away, making a read error possible. Other DNA sequences in the same sample also yield this CDR3. The chain has TRBV14 and TRBJ2-3, with D unresolved. The CDR3 spans 11 residues. CDR1 is SGHDN, CDR2 FVKESK, per germline. Trimming left V 4 bases short and J 4 bases short, with 3 bases between. CDR3 in DNA: TGTGCCAGCAGCCTAGCAGATACGCAGTATTTT. It yields the protein CASSLADTQYF.

V gene TRBV29-1 combines with J gene TRBJ1-2, with a weak D call TRBD1 (5 bases). CDR1 and CDR2 from the germline V gene are SQVTM and ANQGSEA. V was cut by 6 bases and J by 10 bases, with 21 bases left in between. The CDR3 runs 13 residues. Here the CDR3 reads CSVAGLLRLDYTF. CDR3 in DNA: TGCAGCGTCGCAGGGCTTCTGCGGCTAGACTACACCTTC.

This clone was observed a single time. This sequence joins TRBV6-1 and TRBJ1-5; 7 bases align to TRBD1. The CDR3 extends over 16 amino acids. The trim removed 4 bases at V and 7 bases at J, leaving 13 bases unmatched. Germline V gene sequence: CDR1 MNHNS, CDR2 SASEGT. CDR3 loop: CASSGGKGGVRQPQHF. The CDR3 nucleotides are TGTGCCAGCAGTGGAGGAAAAGGGGGCGTTCGACAGCCCCAGCATTTT.

This clone was seen just once. The chain is built from TRBV5-1 and TRBJ1-4; no clear D gene. The CDR3 consists of 14 residues. V was pared by 2 bases and J by 7 bases, with 12 bases between. Germline CDR1 SGHRS, CDR2 YFSETQ. DNA for the CDR3: TGCGCCAGCAGCTTTAACGGACGTGGTGAAAAACTGTTTTTT. Its translation: CASSFNGRGEKLFF.

The rearrangement uses TRBV19 and TRBJ2-1; D gene unclear. The V and J ends lost 6 bases and 10 bases respectively, with 16 bases between them. Germline V gene data show CDR1 as LNHDA and CDR2 as SQIVND (reference sequence). This CDR3 has 13 amino acids. CDR3 nucleotides: TGTGCCAGTAGCCCACCAGGAGAACGCGAGCAGTTCTTC. Amino acid sequence: CASSPPGEREQFF.

V and J are TRBV11-3 and TRBJ1-1; D gene uncertain. Trimming took 4 bases from V and 6 from J, leaving 9 bases between them. The CDR3 sequence is 12 residues long. Germline assignment: CDR1 SGHNT and CDR2 YENEEA. The CDR3 protein is CASSSDSAEAFF. DNA of the CDR3: TGTGCCAGCAGCTCCGACTCGGCTGAAGCTTTCTTT.

The chain recombines TRBV30 with TRBJ2-7; 8 bases map to TRBD2. Germline CDR1 reads GTSNPN; CDR2 reads SVGIG (reference sequence). J lost 3 bases, V lost 2 bases, and 6 bases had no gene match. The CDR3 is 14 residues long. CDR3 amino acids: CAWSQLGTSYEQYF. The CDR3 DNA is TGTGCCTGGAGTCAACTCGGGACTAGCTACGAGCAGTACTTC.